One and the same sample provided the 24 T cell receptor beta chains below, sequenced in a study of radiation and T cells in renal cell carcinoma. Time point here: baseline pretreatment blood. The treatment denotes: 15 Gy SBRT to primary tumor, nephrectomy 4 weeks later. Profiled with immunoSEQ multiplex PCR; TCRdb holds only in-frame clones, not every one. The table lists approximately 110,000 clones, roughly 85% of them singletons. This specimen was blood, taken from a patient whose treatment included radiotherapy and nephrectomy. These receptors were taken from a woman aged 55-69 years with renal cell carcinoma.

The chain has TRBV6-1 and TRBJ1-2; D unclear. The V end was cut by 4 bases, the J end by 6 bases, with 9 bases between. This CDR3 contains 12 residues. Germline V gene data show CDR1 as MNHNS and CDR2 as SASEGT. CDR3 region: CASSGRYDGYTF. In nucleotides, the CDR3 is TGTGCCAGCAGTGGTCGATACGATGGCTACACCTTC.

This clone was seen more than once but under ten times. This chain connects TRBV9 to TRBJ1-1, with 7 positions matching TRBD1. The germline V gene encodes CDR1 SGDLS and CDR2 YYNGEE. Trimming at V came to 4 bases and at J to 1 base, leaving 7 bases not matched to a gene. The CDR3 totals 15 residues. CDR3: CASSTTGVRNTEAFF. DNA of the CDR3: TGTGCCAGCAGCACCACAGGGGTGAGGAACACTGAAGCTTTCTTT. The whole variable domain, filled in from reference TRBV9 and TRBJ1-1, reads DSGVTQTPKHLITATGQRVTLRCSPRSGDLSVYWYQQSLDQGLQFLIQYYNGEERAKGNILERFSAQQFPDLHSELNLSSLELGDSALYFCASSTTGVRNTEAFFGQGTRLTVV.

The chain carries TRBV20-1 and TRBJ2-7; 9 bases align to TRBD2. V was pared by 8 bases and J by 7 bases, with 6 bases of the junction left unmatched. CDR3 size: 11 residues. Germline loops: CDR1 DFQATT, CDR2 SNEGSKA (reference sequence). CDR3 nucleotides: TGCAGTCCAATAGCGGGAGTGGAGCAGTACTTC. Amino acids: CSPIAGVEQYF.

The chain uses TRBV5-1 and TRBJ1-2, with D unclear. CDR3 length: 14 residues. Germline V gene data show CDR1 as SGHRS and CDR2 as YFSETQ. Between the trimmed V and J ends, which lost 4 bases and 4 bases, there was a span of 14 bases. CDR3 in amino acids: CASSPSSSGYGYTF. The CDR3 nucleotides read TGCGCCAGCAGCCCCTCTAGCAGCGGCTATGGCTACACCTTC. Using reference TRBV5-1 and TRBJ1-2 for the parts outside the CDR3, the full variable domain is KAGVTQTPRYLIKTRGQQVTLSCSPISGHRSVSWYQQTPGQGLQFLFEYFSETQRNKGNFPGRFSGRQFSNSRSEMNVSTLELGDSALYLCASSPSSSGYGYTFGSGTRLTVV.

This chain uses TRBV2 with TRBJ2-1; weak D call: TRBD2 (5 bases). V was cut by 6 bases and J by 3 bases, with 15 bases left in between. This CDR3 region has 15 residues. Germline CDR1 SNHLY, CDR2 FYNNEI. The CDR3 DNA reads TGTGCCAGCAGGGAAATGGGAGCTAGCTACAATGAGCAGTTCTTC. It translates to CASREMGASYNEQFF.

The chain couples TRBV5-1 to TRBJ1-4, with D unresolved. Germline V gene sequence: CDR1 SGHRS, CDR2 YFSETQ. V was pared by 1 base and J by 7 bases, with 8 bases between. This CDR3 is built from 13 residues. The CDR3 is CASSLKAGEKLFF. The CDR3, as DNA: TGCGCCAGCAGCTTGAAGGCAGGTGAAAAACTGTTTTTT.

The V call is TRBV6-5, the J call TRBJ1-6, with D possibly matching TRBD1 (6 bases). Trimming took 6 bases from V and 1 from J, leaving 10 bases between them. This CDR3 spans 15 amino acids. CDR1 and CDR2 (germline): MNHEY, SVGAGI. CDR3 bases: TGTGCCAGCAGCATAGGGGGTTCCTATAATTCACCCCTCCACTTT. This codes for CASSIGGSYNSPLHF.

V usage is TRBV11-1 and J usage is TRBJ2-7; D is unclear. CDR1 and CDR2 (germline): SGHAT, FQDESV (reference sequence). The CDR3 loop spans 15 amino acids. The germline V and J ends were trimmed by 5 bases and 1 base, with 15 bases remaining between them. The CDR3 loop is CASSPEIWDSYEQYF. Here the CDR3 DNA reads TGTGCCAGCAGCCCAGAGATATGGGATTCCTACGAGCAGTACTTC. The variable domain in full, with the rest retrieved from reference TRBV11-1 and TRBJ2-7, is EAEVAQSPRYKITEKSQAVAFWCDPISGHATLYWYRQILGQGPELLVQFQDESVVDDSQLPKDRFSAERLKGVDSTLKIQPAELGDSAMYLCASSPEIWDSYEQYFGPGTRLTVT.

V usage is TRBV4-1 and J usage is TRBJ2-3; D gene ambiguous. This CDR3 region has 13 residues. V lost 2 bases and J lost 2, with 5 bases in between. Germline V CDR1 and CDR2: MGHRA, YSYEKL. The CDR3: CASSQPLTDTQYF. CDR3 DNA sequence: TGCGCCAGCAGCCAACCGCTCACAGATACGCAGTATTTT.

The chain is built from TRBV6-6 and TRBJ1-1; TRBD1 might be the D (5 bases). Germline CDR1 MNHNY, CDR2 SVGAGI (reference sequence). The CDR3 consists of 13 residues. Deletions cut 4 bases from V and 5 bases from J, with 11 bases between. As DNA, the CDR3 is TGTGCCAGCAGTTCTTGGGGGGGGACTGAAGCTTTCTTT. Protein sequence: CASSSWGGTEAFF.

The chain is built from TRBV28 and TRBJ1-5, with 7 bases lining up with TRBD1. This CDR3 contains 15 residues. Germline CDR1 is MDHEN and CDR2 is SYDVKM. V shed 6 bases and J 2 bases; nucleotides not matched to a gene: 7. CDR3 residues: CASRSTTGGNQPQHF. The CDR3 DNA reads as TGTGCCAGCAGGTCTACTACAGGGGGCAATCAGCCCCAGCATTTT.

The chain recombines TRBV5-4 with TRBJ2-5; D unclear. Gene TRBJ2-7 matches the end of the DNA better, so the J call may be wrong. CDR1 and CDR2 from the germline V gene are SGHNT and YYREEE (reference sequence). The CDR3 has 14 amino acids. CDR3 sequence: CASSLGANYYEQYF. DNA for the CDR3: TGTGCCAGCAGCTTGGGAGCTAACTACTACGAGCAGTACTTC.

The chain recombines TRBV19 with TRBJ1-5, with a weak D call TRBD1 (6 bases). CDR3 length: 14 residues. The V gene lost 10 bases and the J gene lost 6 bases, with 19 bases spanning the gap. The germline CDR1 and CDR2 sequences are LNHDA and SQIVND (reference sequence). The CDR3 loop is CATGRGARVQPQHF. DNA for the CDR3: TGTGCCACCGGGCGGGGGGCTAGAGTTCAGCCCCAGCATTTT.

This sequence joins TRBV7-9 and TRBJ1-4; possible D gene TRBD1, 5 bases. This CDR3 comprises 15 residues. CDR1 and CDR2 from the germline V gene are SEHNR and FQNEAQ (reference sequence). Deletions cut 2 bases from V and 7 bases from J, with 14 bases between. The CDR3 DNA reads TGTGCCAGCAGCTTAAATCCAGGGTCAGTTGAAAAACTGTTTTTT. Amino acid sequence: CASSLNPGSVEKLFF. Variable domain in full (rest from reference TRBV7-9 and TRBJ1-4): DTGVSQNPRHKITKRGQNVTFRCDPISEHNRLYWYRQTLGQGPEFLTYFQNEAQLEKSRLLSDRFSAERPKGSFSTLEIQRTEQGDSAMYLCASSLNPGSVEKLFFGSGTQLSVL.

The V gene is TRBV4-1, the J gene TRBJ2-7; the D gene is possibly TRBD2 (6 bases). The CDR3 has 15 amino acids. Deletions cut 2 bases from V and 7 bases from J, with 18 bases between. The germline V gene has CDR1 MGHRA and CDR2 YSYEKL. The CDR3 protein is CASSQRLWAGGEQYF. The DNA for the CDR3 is TGCGCCAGCAGCCAAAGGCTCTGGGCCGGGGGAGAGCAGTACTTC.

The CDR3 loop reads CASSADRGDQPQHF. CDR3 nucleotide sequence: TGTGCCAGCAGCGCGGACAGGGGTGATCAGCCCCAGCATTTT. This chain links TRBV9 with TRBJ1-5; the match to TRBD1 covers 9 bases. Trimming removed 3 bases from V and 5 bases from J; junction bases left unmatched: 3. This CDR3 region has 14 residues. CDR1 is SGDLS, CDR2 YYNGEE, per germline.

The chain carries TRBV5-1 and TRBJ2-5; D unresolved. The assigned J gene may be wrong: the sequence end matches TRBJ2-7 better. The CDR3 is 11 amino acids. Germline CDR1 reads SGHRS; CDR2 reads YFSETQ. CDR3 bases: TGCGCCAGCAGCTATGGATACGAGCAGTACTTC. As protein: CASSYGYEQYF.

A word on this clone: Distinct nucleotide sequences in the sample also encode this CDR3. The V and J genes are TRBV6-5 and TRBJ1-5; D is uncertain. CDR3 length: 13 residues. Trimming took off 2 bases at V and 5 bases at J, with 7 bases between the two ends. Per the germline V gene, CDR1 is MNHEY and CDR2 is SVGAGI. The CDR3 is CASSYGVDQPQHF. CDR3 nucleotide sequence: TGTGCCAGCAGTTACGGGGTTGATCAGCCCCAGCATTTT.

CDR3 residues: CASSDSNEQFF. For the CDR3, the DNA is TGCGCCAGCTCGGACAGCAATGAGCAGTTCTTC. The gene calls are TRBV5-1 and TRBJ2-1, with D possibly being TRBD1 (6 bases). Trimming pared 7 bases from V and 6 bases from J, leaving 8 bases between. CDR3 length: 11 amino acids. Germline CDR1 SGHRS, CDR2 YFSETQ.

This clone occurred once. J is TRBJ2-7 and V is TRBV5-1, with D possibly matching TRBD1 (5 bases). The CDR3 sequence is 14 residues long. Germline lookup yields CDR1 SGHRS and CDR2 YFSETQ. V was trimmed by 4 bases and J by 6 bases, leaving 17 bases between them. The CDR3 nucleotides read TGCGCCAGCAGCCCTCGACAGATATCCGGCGAGCAGTACTTC. Translation gives CASSPRQISGEQYF.

The gene calls are TRBV30 and TRBJ1-4; 7 bases agree with TRBD1. CDR1 and CDR2 from the germline V gene are GTSNPN and SVGIG (reference sequence). This CDR3 has 14 residues. The V and J ends lost 3 bases and 3 bases, in that order; junction bases with no gene match: 4. CDR3 bases: TGTGCCTGGAGCTCCGGGACAGCTAATGAAAAACTGTTTTTT. Amino acids: CAWSSGTANEKLFF.

J is TRBJ2-6 and V is TRBV14; D may be TRBD1 or TRBD2 (6 bases each). In germline, CDR1 is SGHDN, CDR2 FVKESK. The CDR3 sequence is 17 residues long. Trimming shortened V by 3 bases and J by 2 bases, and 14 bases separated the two germline ends. The CDR3 DNA reads TGTGCCAGCAGCCACCGCGTCGGGGGCGCTGGGGCCAACGTCCTGACTTTC. Residues: CASSHRVGGAGANVLTF.

This clone showed up just a few times. V usage is TRBV11-2 and J usage is TRBJ1-1; no definite D call. CDR3 length: 13 residues. From germline, CDR1 is SGHAT and CDR2 FQNNGV. The V end lost 0 bases, the J end lost 10 bases, and 12 bases lay between the germline ends. In nucleotides, the CDR3 is TGTGCCAGCAGCTTAGAAGATTTGGCGGGAGCTTTCTTT. It codes for CASSLEDLAGAFF. Together with reference TRBV11-2 and TRBJ1-1, the CDR3 gives the full variable domain: EAGVAQSPRYKIIEKRQSVAFWCNPISGHATLYWYQQILGQGPKLLIQFQNNGVVDDSQLPKDRFSAERLKGVDSTLKIQPAKLEDSAVYLCASSLEDLAGAFFGQGTRLTVV.

The gene calls are TRBV4-3 and TRBJ2-3; possible D gene TRBD2, 6 bases. The CDR3 consists of 14 residues. Germline lookup yields CDR1 LGHNA and CDR2 YSLEER. V shed 1 base and J shed 7 bases, with 12 bases lying between them. Here the CDR3 DNA reads TGCGCCAGCAGCCAAGGGATGGGGGGATATACGCAGTATTTT. This sequence encodes CASSQGMGGYTQYF.